This TCR beta chain was sequenced for a study of cytomegalovirus exposure and HLA in healthy donors. J gave up 2 bases and V 3 bases, and 5 bases lay outside the gene matches. This CDR3 has 16 amino acids. The V gene's germline CDR1 is SGDLS and CDR2 YYNGEE. Some clones are missing from TCRdb's copy, which holds only in-frame ones; the method was immunoSEQ multiplex PCR. The sample shows roughly 220,000 clones, about 90% of them seen only once. This TCR derives from a woman between 18 and 30 years old in good health and CMV-seronegative. Sequenced sample: PBMCs. The chain links TRBV9 to TRBJ2-2; 9 positions agree with TRBD1. CDR3 amino acids: CASSATGGGNTGELFF. The CDR3 DNA follows: TGTGCCAGCAGCGCCACAGGGGGCGGAAACACCGGGGAGCTGTTTTTT.